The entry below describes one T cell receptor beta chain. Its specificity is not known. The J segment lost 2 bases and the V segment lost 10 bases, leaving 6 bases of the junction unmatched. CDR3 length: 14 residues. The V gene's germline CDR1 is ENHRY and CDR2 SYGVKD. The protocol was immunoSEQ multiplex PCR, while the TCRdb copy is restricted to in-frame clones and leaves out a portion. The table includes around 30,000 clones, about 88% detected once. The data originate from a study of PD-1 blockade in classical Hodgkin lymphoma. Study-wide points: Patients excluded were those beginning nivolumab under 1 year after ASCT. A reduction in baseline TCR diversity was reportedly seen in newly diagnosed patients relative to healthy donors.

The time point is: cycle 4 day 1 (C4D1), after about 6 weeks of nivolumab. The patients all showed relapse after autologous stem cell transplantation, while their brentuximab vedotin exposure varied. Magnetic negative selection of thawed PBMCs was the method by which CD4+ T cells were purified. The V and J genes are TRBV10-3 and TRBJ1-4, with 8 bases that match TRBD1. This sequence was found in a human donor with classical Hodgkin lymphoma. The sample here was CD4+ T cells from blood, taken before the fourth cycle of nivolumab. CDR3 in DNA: TGTGCCACCAACAGACAGGGGACTAATGAAAAACTGTTTTTT. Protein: CATNRQGTNEKLFF.